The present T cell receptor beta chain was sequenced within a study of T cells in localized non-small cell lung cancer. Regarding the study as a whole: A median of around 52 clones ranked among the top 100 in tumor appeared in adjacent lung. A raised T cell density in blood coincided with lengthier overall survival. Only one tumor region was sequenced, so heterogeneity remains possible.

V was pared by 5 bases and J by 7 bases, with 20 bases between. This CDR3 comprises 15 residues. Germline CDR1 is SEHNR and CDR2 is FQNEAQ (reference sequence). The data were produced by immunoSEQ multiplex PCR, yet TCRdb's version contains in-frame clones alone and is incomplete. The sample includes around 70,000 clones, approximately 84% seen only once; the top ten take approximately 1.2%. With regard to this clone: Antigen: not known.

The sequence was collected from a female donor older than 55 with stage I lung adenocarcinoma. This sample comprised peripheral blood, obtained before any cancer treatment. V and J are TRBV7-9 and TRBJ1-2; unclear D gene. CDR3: CASSPTGPGKTGYTF. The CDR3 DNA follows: TGTGCCAGCAGCCCAACGGGCCCGGGGAAAACTGGCTACACCTTC.